This T cell receptor (beta chain) was captured by sequencing in a study of monozygotic twins with inflammatory bowel disease. Used for each TCR library was around 3.5 ug of total RNA. TCRdb reanalyzed the 5' RACE reads and collapses them to one entry per CDR3 protein, without DNA. The sample has approximately 200,000 distinct CDR3 sequences. The CDR3 is 16 amino acids. Per germline, CDR1 KGHSH and CDR2 LQKENI. The sequenced sample was blood. The V gene is TRBV18, the J gene TRBJ2-1. This receptor was taken from a human donor with ulcerative colitis or Crohn's disease, or a healthy co-twin of an affected twin (not recorded which). The CDR3 loop is CASSSDLGSSYNEQFF.